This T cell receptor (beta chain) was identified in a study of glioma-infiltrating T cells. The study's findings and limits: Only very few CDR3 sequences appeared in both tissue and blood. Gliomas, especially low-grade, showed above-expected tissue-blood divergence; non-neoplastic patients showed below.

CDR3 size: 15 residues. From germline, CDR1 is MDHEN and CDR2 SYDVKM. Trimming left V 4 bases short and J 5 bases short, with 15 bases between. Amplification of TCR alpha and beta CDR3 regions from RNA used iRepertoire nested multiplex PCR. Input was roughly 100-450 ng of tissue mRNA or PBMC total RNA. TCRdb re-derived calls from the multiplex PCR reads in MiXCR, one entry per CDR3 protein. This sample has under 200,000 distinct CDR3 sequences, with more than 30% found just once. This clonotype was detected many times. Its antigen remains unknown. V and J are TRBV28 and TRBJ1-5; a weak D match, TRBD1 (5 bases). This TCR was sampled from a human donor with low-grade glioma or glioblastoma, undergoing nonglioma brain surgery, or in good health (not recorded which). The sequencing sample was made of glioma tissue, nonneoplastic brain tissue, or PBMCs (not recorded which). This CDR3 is CASSSVGGVDQPQHF. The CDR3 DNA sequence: TGTGCCAGCAGTTCCGTGGGAGGGGTAGATCAGCCCCAGCATTTT.